The clone carrying this TCR beta chain showed up just once. Original data processing: Estimated nucleated cell counts came from reference gene primer amplification. Libraries were prepared by immunoSEQ multiplex PCR; TCRdb keeps only in-frame clonotypes and omits some of them. V and J calls and clone size are as listed in that table; D and trimming were resolved from the DNA. The table has around 250,000 clones, roughly 89% seen once. The record originates from a study of blood T cell repertoires in COVID-19. Study-level background: Samples representing acute and convalescent COVID-19 were sourced from the United States, Italy and Spain. From T cells, B-cell-depleted T cells, or PBMCs came the material, which was cDNA or gDNA.

The ends were cut back, 5 bases at V and 4 bases at J, with 15 bases in the middle. Per the germline V gene, CDR1 is KGHDR and CDR2 is SFDVKD. This CDR3 comprises 15 residues. The specimen sequenced was peripheral blood. This TCR was recovered from a woman aged 40 to 50 who had recovered from COVID-19. The chain joins TRBV24-1 to TRBJ2-3; weak D call: TRBD2 (5 bases). The CDR3 is CATSVAGNGADTQYF. The DNA for the CDR3 is TGTGCCACCAGTGTTGCGGGTAATGGGGCAGATACGCAGTATTTT.